This is a list of T cell receptor beta chains from one sample in a study of T cells in Graves' hyperthyroidism and ophthalmopathy. TCRdb re-called the multiplex PCR reads with MiXCR, one entry per CDR3 protein. The table includes roughly 380,000 distinct CDR3 sequences, 15% to 20% detected once. Source material: blood. These receptors were taken from a woman in her forties with Graves' ophthalmopathy. CDR3s leave out the opening cysteine and the closing phenylalanine or tryptophan. A D gene is named only where the DNA matches it firmly.

V gene	CDR3 length	J gene	D gene	CDR3 protein
TRBV28	10	TRBJ1-5	-	ASSTGDQPQH
TRBV6-1	11	TRBJ1-1	-	ASKALWNTEAF
TRBV12-3/TRBV12-4	11	TRBJ1-1	-	ASTKRSGQEAF
TRBV19	13	TRBJ1-1	-	ASSVERRGNTEAF
TRBV4-3	11	TRBJ2-7	-	ASSPDPSYEQY
TRBV28	11	TRBJ2-7	-	ASSSPRTYEQY
TRBV27	17	TRBJ1-3	TRBD1	ASSLHRPGTGKAGNTIY
TRBV28	12	TRBJ2-5	-	ASSRGAFQETQC
TRBV12-3/TRBV12-4	11	TRBJ1-1	-	ASSLNQNTEAF
TRBV15	12	TRBJ2-5	TRBD1	ATSATGGTETQY
TRBV24-1	11	TRBJ1-2	-	ATRSTDRDGYT
TRBV29-1	11	TRBJ2-7	-	SVPGRDTYEQY
TRBV11-1	17	TRBJ1-3	TRBD1	ASSLYRRTGGNSGNTIY
TRBV7-3	15	TRBJ1-2	TRBD1	ASSLIPGQGEDFGYT
TRBV11-2	11	TRBJ1-5	TRBD1	ASSWDRGTPQH
TRBV12-3/TRBV12-4	11	TRBJ1-1	TRBD1	ASSWDRSTEAF
TRBV5-5	12	TRBJ1-2	-	ASSLAGGTYGYT
TRBV6-5	13	TRBJ1-5	TRBD1	ASSSPGQGVQPQH
TRBV27	11	TRBJ1-1	-	ASSPFRMGEAF
TRBV27	12	TRBJ2-7	-	ASSFIGPTYEQY
TRBV2	13	TRBJ2-2	TRBD1	ASGRGPANTGELF
TRBV2	12	TRBJ1-2	TRBD1	ASIPGQGTSGYT
TRBV6-5	13	TRBJ1-1	-	ASSYTPYMNTEAF
TRBV28	12	TRBJ2-2	TRBD1	ASRYRGLAGELF
TRBV5-1	14	TRBJ2-7	TRBD1	ASSITRQGGSYEQY
TRBV19	12	TRBJ1-2	-	ASSTQGPSYGYT
TRBV19	13	TRBJ2-7	-	ASSITLGSDYEQY
TRBV7-9	13	TRBJ2-7	TRBD1	ASSAPGTGGREQY
TRBV4-2	12	TRBJ1-5	-	ASSQGRENQPQH
TRBV7-2	11	TRBJ1-5	-	ASSLSFHQPQH
TRBV7-2	15	TRBJ2-5	TRBD2	ASSSPLGAAGQETQY
TRBV7-3	15	TRBJ2-7	-	ASSLIVIRGYPYEQY
TRBV28	12	TRBJ1-5	-	ASSLGLLNQPQH
TRBV5-1	11	TRBJ2-7	-	ASSVPGLYEQY
TRBV28	12	TRBJ2-2	-	ASSPGYWSGELF
TRBV20-1	13	TRBJ2-2	-	SATRSAVNTGELF
TRBV12-3/TRBV12-4	12	TRBJ1-5	-	ASSFLGSGQPQH
TRBV6-1	17	TRBJ2-7	TRBD2	ASSEETSGRWGLDYEQY
TRBV7-2	16	TRBJ1-2	TRBD1	ASSLAGQTPILNYGYT
TRBV28	14	TRBJ2-5	TRBD2	ASSLRLAGGPKTQY